Listed below are T cell receptor beta chains from one sample, sequenced in a study of cytomegalovirus exposure and HLA in healthy donors. The table came from immunoSEQ multiplex PCR; TCRdb's copy has only in-frame clones and leaves some out. There are about 280,000 clones in the sample; over 85% occur only once, and less than 2.5% lies in the top ten. Sequenced input: PBMCs. The receptors were sampled from a young woman in good health and CMV-seronegative. Both conserved end residues are part of each CDR3. D genes are given only for firm matches. Size values are once, few and many counts, or a class for expanded clones, and some rows have none.

clone size	D gene	J gene	V gene	CDR3 DNA	CDR3 protein
-	TRBD1	TRBJ2-7	TRBV6-9	TGTGCCAGCAGCTCCGGGACAGGGACCTACGAGCAGTACTTC	CASSSGTGTYEQYF
-	TRBD2	TRBJ2-3	TRBV9	TGTGCCAGCAGCGTTAGCGGGGGGGACACAGATACGCAGTATTTT	CASSVSGGDTDTQYF
-	-	TRBJ2-2	TRBV13	TGTGCCAGCAACCCCGACAGCCACACCGGGGAGCTGTTTTTT	CASNPDSHTGELFF
-	-	TRBJ1-1	TRBV7-3	TGTGCCAGCAGCTTAAGTCCAGGCAGGAATGAAGCTTTCTTT	CASSLSPGRNEAFF
-	-	TRBJ2-7	TRBV11-2	TGTGCCAGCAGCTTAGTCATGACAGGCCTCTCCTACGAGCAGTACTTC	CASSLVMTGLSYEQYF
-	TRBD1	TRBJ1-3	TRBV2	TGTGCCAGCAGTGAGGTCCCAATAGGGACAGGTGGAAACACCATATATTTT	CASSEVPIGTGGNTIYF
-	-	TRBJ1-2	TRBV27	TGTGCCAGCAGTCCACTGGACAAATATGGCTACACCTTC	CASSPLDKYGYTF
-	TRBD2	TRBJ2-3	TRBV18	TGTGCCAGCTCACCTCTAGCGGGGGAGGCAGATACGCAGTATTTT	CASSPLAGEADTQYF
once	TRBD1	TRBJ1-6	TRBV18	TGTGCCAGCTCACCCAGACTTCGACAGGGGCTCACGGGATATGTTAATTCACCCCTCCACTTT	CASSPRLRQGLTGYVNSPLHF
-	-	TRBJ2-7	TRBV6-5	TGTGCCAGCAGTTACCTCGATTCAGGGGAGCAGTACTTC	CASSYLDSGEQYF
-	TRBD1	TRBJ1-4	TRBV23-1	TGCGCCAGCAGTCATTTGACAGGGGAGACTAATGAAAAACTGTTTTTT	CASSHLTGETNEKLFF
-	-	TRBJ2-7	TRBV5-1	TGCGCCAGCAGCGGGATTAGCGGTCGCTACGAGCAGTACTTC	CASSGISGRYEQYF
once	-	TRBJ2-2	TRBV5-5	TGTGCCAGCAGCCGCCCCGGGGGAGCGAACACCGGGGAGCTGTTTTTT	CASSRPGGANTGELFF
once	TRBD1	TRBJ2-5	TRBV6-5	TGTGCCAGCAGTTACTCGACAGGGGGTAGGGAGACCCAGTACTTC	CASSYSTGGRETQYF
-	-	TRBJ2-1	TRBV19	TGTGCCAGTAGCCAAACAACAGGGCTTGCTTTTAATGAGCAGTTCTTC	CASSQTTGLAFNEQFF
-	-	TRBJ1-4	TRBV10-3	TGTGCCATCAGAGATGGCAGGGGAAGTGAAAAACTGTTTTTT	CAIRDGRGSEKLFF
-	-	TRBJ2-7	TRBV6-1	TGTGCCAGCAGACTCGCGGGCGAGCAGTACTTC	CASRLAGEQYF
-	-	TRBJ1-1	TRBV9	TGTGCCAGCAGCGAGGGCGGGGGGGAAGGGACTGAAGCTTTCTTT	CASSEGGGEGTEAFF
-	TRBD1	TRBJ2-1	TRBV7-9	TGTGCCAGCAGCTTTACAGGGGCCTACAATGAGCAGTTCTTC	CASSFTGAYNEQFF
-	-	TRBJ1-2	TRBV4-2	TGTGCCAGCCGTGTCCTCTCCACCCAGGGGAACTATGGCTACACCTTC	CASRVLSTQGNYGYTF
few	TRBD2	TRBJ2-5	TRBV15	TGTGCCACCAGCATCGACCTACTAGCGGGGGGCCGGGAGACCCAGTACTTC	CATSIDLLAGGRETQYF
-	-	TRBJ1-1	TRBV7-9	TGTGCCAGCAGCTTATTGACAACCATGAACACTGAAGCTTTCTTT	CASSLLTTMNTEAFF
-	-	TRBJ2-7	TRBV10-3	TGTGCCATCAGTGAGCGTGTAGGAGGGGGCGCAGGAGAAGGGCAGTACTTC	CAISERVGGGAGEGQYF